This passage covers 15 T cell receptor beta chains from one sample sequenced in a study of blood T cell repertoires in COVID-19 (dated by TCRdb to the early 2020s). The protocol used for the library was the immunoSEQ multiplex PCR assay. In its TCRdb copy, this immuneACCESS table keeps in-frame sequences only and misses some clones. Where compared with another copy, unresolved V genes explain less than half of these, and the others have no known cause. The sample records approximately 270,000 clones, 85% to 90% of which are singletons. The ten largest clonotypes hold approximately 1.4% of the sample. The sample taken for sequencing was peripheral blood. These receptors were collected from an older man with acute or convalescent COVID-19.

This rearrangement joins TRBV19 to TRBJ1-6; TRBD1 matches at 12 bases. Germline-derived CDR1 and CDR2 are LNHDA and SQIVND (reference sequence). The CDR3 covers 14 residues. V dropped 6 bases and J dropped 9; count of bases not matched to a gene: 3. CDR3 coding DNA: TGTGCCAGTAGCGGGACAGGGGGCTTTTCACCCCTCCACTTT. Its protein is CASSGTGGFSPLHF.

The chain couples TRBV7-2 to TRBJ1-1, with a weak D call TRBD1 (6 bases). The CDR3 is made up of 13 amino acids. Germline CDR1 and CDR2: SGHTA and FQGNSA. V dropped 6 bases and J dropped 0 bases, with 8 bases sitting between them. CDR3 coding DNA: TGTGCCAGCAGGAGGGGGATGAACACTGAAGCTTTCTTT. Translating it yields CASRRGMNTEAFF.

V and J are TRBV7-2 and TRBJ2-3; 7 nucleotides match TRBD2. V lost 0 bases and J lost 4; bases outside the gene matches: 7. Germline CDR1 reads SGHTA; CDR2 reads FQGNSA. The CDR3 runs 16 residues. The CDR3 loop reads CASSLAGRGVADTQYF. DNA for the CDR3: TGTGCCAGCAGCTTAGCGGGTCGGGGGGTTGCAGATACGCAGTATTTT. The whole variable domain, remainder taken from reference TRBV7-2 and TRBJ2-3, is GAGVSQSPSNKVTEKGKDVELRCDPISGHTALYWYRQSLGQGLEFLIYFQGNSAPDKSGLPSDRFSAERTGGSVSTLTIQRTQQEDSAVYLCASSLAGRGVADTQYFGPGTRLTVL.

The chain uses TRBV6-2 or TRBV6-3 and TRBJ1-2, with D perhaps matching TRBD1 (5 bases). This CDR3 is 12 amino acids long. CDR1 and CDR2 (germline): MNHEY, SVGEGT. Trimming removed 7 bases from V and 8 bases from J, with 14 bases in between. The CDR3 reads CASTPRGLGYTF. Here the CDR3 DNA reads TGTGCCAGCACCCCCCGGGGGTTGGGCTACACCTTC.

The chain recombines TRBV10-3 with TRBJ1-1, with D possibly being TRBD1 (6 bases). Trimming took 8 bases from V and 8 from J, leaving 9 bases between them. The CDR3 covers 10 residues. Germline CDR1 and CDR2: ENHRY and SYGVKD. The CDR3 protein is CAIGQGEAFF. The CDR3 nucleotides read TGTGCCATCGGTCAGGGGGAAGCTTTCTTT.

This rearrangement joins TRBV19 to TRBJ1-2; maybe TRBD1 (6 bases). CDR1 LNHDA and CDR2 SQIVND come from the germline V gene (reference sequence). The CDR3 extends over 15 amino acids. The V end lost 1 base, the J end lost 4 bases, and 13 bases lay between the germline ends. The CDR3 DNA follows: TGTGCCAGTAGTATAGGACAGGCCCCCACCTATGGCTACACCTTC. Translated: CASSIGQAPTYGYTF.

The V and J genes are TRBV18 and TRBJ1-1; 10 bases are a match to TRBD1. J was trimmed by 1 base and V by 1 base; bases with no gene match: 3. Germline values: CDR1 KGHSH, CDR2 LQKENI. The CDR3 consists of 16 residues. CDR3 coding DNA: TGTGCCAGCTCACCACGGGGGACAGGGGAGAACACTGAAGCTTTCTTT. Its translation: CASSPRGTGENTEAFF.

The chain couples TRBV7-2 to TRBJ1-5; D remains unclear. CDR3 size: 13 residues. V was pared by 0 bases and J by 5 bases, with 5 bases between. CDR1 and CDR2 from the germline V gene are SGHTA and FQGNSA. The CDR3 coding sequence is TGTGCCAGCAGCTTAGCCAGTTATCAGCCCCAGCATTTT. Its translation is CASSLASYQPQHF.

The rearrangement joins TRBV18 to TRBJ1-3; D unresolved. Trimming cost V 1 base and J 4 bases, with 11 bases left between them. The CDR3 consists of 15 residues. CDR1 KGHSH and CDR2 LQKENI come from the germline V gene. The CDR3 DNA is TGTGCCAGCTCACCACAGGCGGAGAACGGAAACACCATATATTTT. Translated: CASSPQAENGNTIYF.

This chain links TRBV6-5 with TRBJ1-2, with 9 bases aligning to TRBD1. CDR1 is MNHEY, CDR2 SVGAGI, per germline. The CDR3 is 13 amino acids. V shed 5 bases and J 4 bases; nucleotides not matched to a gene: 2. CDR3 protein: CASSRTGVYGYTF. In nucleotides, the CDR3 is TGTGCCAGCAGTCGGACAGGGGTCTATGGCTACACCTTC.

V is TRBV25-1 and J is TRBJ1-2, with 8 bases identical to TRBD1. Trimming removed 4 bases from V and 2 bases from J; junction bases left unmatched: 3. The CDR3 length is 14 residues. In germline, CDR1 is MGHDK, CDR2 SYGVNS. CDR3 nucleotides: TGTGCCAGCAGTGCCCGACAGGGGAACTATGGCTACACCTTC. Translated, it gives CASSARQGNYGYTF.

The chain links TRBV7-7 to TRBJ2-1; D may be TRBD2 (7 bases). The CDR3 has 16 amino acids. The V gene's germline CDR1 is SSHAT and CDR2 FNYEAQ (reference sequence). V lost 8 bases and J 0 bases, leaving 17 bases between the germline ends. The CDR3 reads CASSWGGLSSYNEQFF. CDR3 bases: TGTGCCAGCTCATGGGGGGGGCTGAGCTCCTACAATGAGCAGTTCTTC.

The chain recombines TRBV5-5 with TRBJ1-1; D not certain. Trimming stripped 6 bases from V and 4 bases from J, with 13 bases between. The CDR3 runs 13 residues. CDR1 and CDR2 from the germline V gene are SGHKS and YYEKEE (reference sequence). CDR3 residues: CASISNSGTEAFF. DNA for the CDR3: TGTGCCAGCATATCCAATTCGGGCACTGAAGCTTTCTTT.

This sequence joins TRBV7-2 and TRBJ2-7; the match to TRBD2 covers 9 bases. After removal of 6 bases from V and 2 bases from J, the junction contained 8 bases not matched to a gene. CDR1 and CDR2 from the germline V gene are SGHTA and FQGNSA. CDR3 length: 15 residues. The CDR3 region has the DNA TGTGCCAGCAGACCCAATAGCGGGGGAACCTACGAGCAGTACTTC. Translated, it gives CASRPNSGGTYEQYF.

CDR3 residues: CASSYPGQGNYEQYF. Here the CDR3 DNA reads TGTGCCAGCAGCTACCCAGGACAGGGGAACTACGAGCAGTACTTC. The chain joins TRBV3-1 (or the pseudogene TRBV3-2) to TRBJ2-7; 9 bases map to TRBD1. V was clipped by 5 bases and J by 3 bases; unmatched bases: 8. Germline CDR1 is LGHDT and CDR2 is YNNKEL (reference sequence). The CDR3 is made up of 15 amino acids.